These 3 T cell receptor beta chains originate from one sample sequenced in a study of ipilimumab plus nivolumab after autologous stem cell transplantation. The method was immunoSEQ multiplex PCR; TCRdb's version includes in-frame clones alone and lacks a portion of them. The table includes roughly 45,000 clones, around nine tenths detected once. Here the sequenced sample was PBMCs, taken in a trial of ipilimumab plus nivolumab as post-transplant consolidation. The receptors here all came from a male donor with multiple myeloma.

In this sample, this clone turned up once. The chain is built from TRBV19 and TRBJ1-1, with 8 bases that match TRBD1. The CDR3 is 15 amino acids. Germline V gene data show CDR1 as LNHDA and CDR2 as SQIVND (reference sequence). J was trimmed by 3 bases and V by 3 bases; bases with no gene match: 6. Here the CDR3 reads CASSMQGAGDTEAFF. The CDR3 nucleotides read TGTGCCAGTAGTATGCAGGGGGCGGGGGACACTGAAGCTTTCTTT. Based on the CDR3 plus reference TRBV19 and TRBJ1-1, the full variable domain is DGGITQSPKYLFRKEGQNVTLSCEQNLNHDAMYWYRQDPGQGLRLIYYSQIVNDFQKGDIAEGYSVSREKKESFPLTVTSAQKNPTAFYLCASSMQGAGDTEAFFGQGTRLTVV.

J is TRBJ1-1 and V is TRBV28, with 10 positions matching TRBD1. The junction had 18 bases not matched to a gene; V was cut back by 5 bases and J by 3 bases. CDR3 size: 19 residues. The germline V gene encodes CDR1 MDHEN and CDR2 SYDVKM. The CDR3 sequence is CASSHQFAGQGGADTEAFF. The CDR3, as DNA: TGTGCCAGCAGTCATCAATTCGCCGGACAGGGGGGCGCGGACACTGAAGCTTTCTTT. Full variable domain (outside the CDR3, taken from reference TRBV28 and TRBJ1-1): DVKVTQSSRYLVKRTGEKVFLECVQDMDHENMFWYRQDPGLGLRLIYFSYDVKMKEKGDIPEGYSVSREKKERFSLILESASTNQTSMYLCASSHQFAGQGGADTEAFFGQGTRLTVV.

The chain employs TRBV2 and TRBJ2-7; D not resolved. The ends were cut back, 10 bases at V and 5 bases at J, with 18 bases in the middle. Germline V gene sequence: CDR1 SNHLY, CDR2 FYNNEI. This CDR3 is built from 13 residues. CDR3 nucleotide sequence: TGTGCCACCTCCGGACCCGGGTACAACGAGCAGTACTTC. Translated, it gives CATSGPGYNEQYF.